One sample yielded the 21 T cell receptor beta chains listed below, sequenced in a study of T cell responses to AZD1222 COVID-19 vaccine. Clones were sequenced by immunoSEQ multiplex PCR, and TCRdb holds only the in-frame ones, with some missing. The sample has more than 100,000 clones; around 87% are singletons. The material was peripheral blood, obtained on day 0 of AZD1222 vaccination. The receptors were gathered from an adult in good health.

This chain uses TRBV5-1 with TRBJ1-1, with TRBD1 identical over 8 bases. Germline lookup yields CDR1 SGHRS and CDR2 YFSETQ. The length of the CDR3 is 16 residues. Trimming at V came to 4 bases and at J to 0 bases, leaving 8 bases not matched to a gene. CDR3 DNA sequence: TGCGCCAGCAGCGGACAGGGACAGCTATTGAACACTGAAGCTTTCTTT. Translation gives CASSGQGQLLNTEAFF.

The genes are TRBV6-5 and TRBJ2-2, with 7 positions matching TRBD1. V was pared by 6 bases and J by 0 bases, with 4 bases of the junction left unmatched. Germline V gene lookup returns CDR1 MNHEY and CDR2 SVGAGI. There are 15 residues in the CDR3. The CDR3 DNA sequence: TGTGCCAGCAGCAGGGACAGTTCGAACACCGGGGAGCTGTTTTTT. This gives the protein CASSRDSSNTGELFF.

This chain uses TRBV9 with TRBJ1-1; D unresolved. V was shortened by 3 bases and J by 0 bases, with 6 bases between the two germline ends. The CDR3 extends over 13 amino acids. Germline V gene sequence: CDR1 SGDLS, CDR2 YYNGEE. The CDR3 sequence is CASSATVNTEAFF. For the CDR3, the DNA is TGTGCCAGCAGCGCGACGGTGAACACTGAAGCTTTCTTT.

J is TRBJ1-4 and V is TRBV19; TRBD1 agrees at 10 bases. J lost 5 bases, V lost 9 bases, and 3 bases had no gene match. There are 13 residues in the CDR3. CDR1 LNHDA and CDR2 SQIVND come from the germline V gene (reference sequence). CDR3 sequence: CASRTGGNEKLFF. The DNA for the CDR3 is TGTGCCAGCCGGACAGGGGGAAATGAAAAACTGTTTTTT.

This sequence joins TRBV5-3 and TRBJ1-1; D remains unclear. TRBV5-3 is recorded as an ORF, its role being uncertain. V dropped 4 bases and J dropped 1 base, with 11 bases sitting between them. This CDR3 has 14 amino acids. The CDR3 is CARSDVLPNTEAFF. Here the CDR3 DNA reads TGTGCCAGAAGCGACGTCCTGCCGAACACTGAAGCTTTCTTT.

This chain joins TRBV4-1 and TRBJ2-1; 9 bases are a match to TRBD2. CDR3 length: 17 residues. The ends lost 2 bases at V and 4 bases at J; junction bases unmatched: 9. CDR1 MGHRA and CDR2 YSYEKL come from the germline V gene. Here the CDR3 reads CASSQFLLAGQYNEQFF. In nucleotides, the CDR3 is TGCGCCAGCAGCCAATTCCTCCTAGCGGGGCAGTACAATGAGCAGTTCTTC.

The chain couples TRBV18 to TRBJ2-5; 9 positions match TRBD1. V was clipped by 3 bases and J by 4 bases; unmatched bases: 12. CDR1 is KGHSH, CDR2 LQKENI, per germline. The CDR3 has 17 residues. The CDR3, as DNA: TGTGCCAGCTCACCCACACAGGGGGCGCCCCCGGCAGAGACCCAGTACTTC. It translates to CASSPTQGAPPAETQYF. Supplemented by reference TRBV18 and TRBJ2-5, the full variable domain reads NAGVMQNPRHLVRRRGQEARLRCSPMKGHSHVYWYRQLPEEGLKFMVYLQKENIIDESGMPKERFSAEFPKEGPSILRIQQVVRGDSAAYFCASSPTQGAPPAETQYFGPGTRLLVL.

This clone is a singleton in its sample. The chain carries TRBV3-1 (or the pseudogene TRBV3-2) and TRBJ2-7; 8 nucleotides align to TRBD1. From germline, CDR1 is LGHDT and CDR2 YNNKEL (reference sequence). The CDR3 is 13 amino acids. J lost 3 bases, V lost 4 bases, and 2 bases had no gene match. The DNA of the CDR3 is TGTGCCAGCAGCCTAGGACAGGGCTACGAGCAGTACTTC. Amino acids: CASSLGQGYEQYF.

This clone showed up just a few times. This sequence joins TRBV13 and TRBJ1-4; D call uncertain. This CDR3 is 13 amino acids long. V was cut by 5 bases and J by 8 bases, with 12 bases left in between. The germline V gene has CDR1 PRHDT and CDR2 FYEKMQ (reference sequence). The CDR3 DNA is TGTGCCAGCAGCGCCAGTCCGGGGGAAAAACTGTTTTTT. It translates to CASSASPGEKLFF.

The chain carries TRBV30 and TRBJ1-2; a possible D gene is TRBD1 (6 bases). CDR1 GTSNPN and CDR2 SVGIG come from the germline V gene (reference sequence). The CDR3 is 13 residues long. The V gene lost 7 bases and the J gene lost 4 bases, with 16 bases spanning the gap. DNA for the CDR3: TGTGCCTTTTGGGGGGGCAGTCGCTATGGCTACACCTTC. Its protein is CAFWGGSRYGYTF.

This chain joins TRBV28 and TRBJ1-2, with 7 positions matching TRBD1. CDR1 and CDR2 from the germline V gene are MDHEN and SYDVKM. The CDR3 extends over 13 amino acids. The V gene end was trimmed by 4 bases and the J gene end by 4 bases; junction bases not matched to a gene: 3. The CDR3 coding sequence is TGTGCCAGCAGTTCCCAGGGGGGCTATGGCTACACCTTC. The encoded protein is CASSSQGGYGYTF.

V and J are TRBV5-1 and TRBJ2-2; 8 bases line up with TRBD1. Losses at the gene ends were 2 bases for V and 1 base for J; bases not matched to a gene: 4. This CDR3 region has 16 residues. The germline CDR1 and CDR2 sequences are SGHRS and YFSETQ. CDR3 DNA sequence: TGCGCCAGCAGCTTTCCGGACAGGGTGAACACCGGGGAGCTGTTTTTT. Its translation: CASSFPDRVNTGELFF.

The chain carries TRBV30 and TRBJ2-1, with unresolved D. The CDR3 contains 11 residues. In germline, CDR1 is GTSNPN, CDR2 SVGIG (reference sequence). Between the trimmed V and J ends, which lost 7 bases and 5 bases, there was a span of 9 bases. For the CDR3, the DNA is TGTGCCTTGGGCTATGACAATGAGCAGTTCTTC. Protein sequence: CALGYDNEQFF.

V is TRBV12-5 and J is TRBJ2-7; TRBD1 matches at 9 bases. CDR1 and CDR2 (germline): LGHNT, FRNRAP. The CDR3 spans 19 residues. Trimming removed 0 bases from V and 1 base from J; junction bases left unmatched: 13. CDR3: CASGLVLGTGTSRSYEQYF. CDR3 DNA: TGTGCTAGTGGTTTGGTACTTGGGACAGGGACATCGCGGTCCTACGAGCAGTACTTC.

The chain combines TRBV4-1 with TRBJ2-3, with 9 bases matching TRBD1. This CDR3 is built from 16 residues. With 2 bases clipped from V and 2 bases from J, the junction kept 5 bases outside the gene matches. CDR1 is MGHRA, CDR2 YSYEKL, per germline. The CDR3 DNA reads TGCGCCAGCAGCCAATACAGGGGGCCCAACACAGATACGCAGTATTTT. It translates to CASSQYRGPNTDTQYF.

Here the CDR3 reads CASISSNYGYTF. The CDR3 region has the DNA TGTGCCAGCATTTCCTCGAACTATGGCTACACCTTC. V gene TRBV6-5 combines with J gene TRBJ1-2; no definite D call. The CDR3 consists of 12 residues. V was clipped by 7 bases and J by 2 bases, with 8 bases between them. Germline values: CDR1 MNHEY, CDR2 SVGAGI.

This sequence joins TRBV4-1 and TRBJ1-3; possible D gene TRBD1, 5 bases. Trimming took off 0 bases at V and 1 base at J, with 19 bases between the two ends. This CDR3 has 19 residues. Germline lookup yields CDR1 MGHRA and CDR2 YSYEKL. CDR3 amino acids: CASSQDRRAGSVSGNTIYF. CDR3 nucleotides: TGCGCCAGCAGCCAAGATCGTCGGGCAGGGTCCGTGTCTGGAAACACCATATATTTT.

CDR3 sequence: CASSQGGVDGYTF. The CDR3 DNA reads as TGCGCCAGCAGCCAGGGTGGGGTAGATGGCTACACCTTC. This sequence joins TRBV4-1 and TRBJ1-2; D unclear. V lost 3 bases to trimming and J lost 6 bases, with 11 bases between them. Germline CDR1 MGHRA, CDR2 YSYEKL. The length of the CDR3 is 13 residues.

CDR3 region: CASSLDTTGVAFF. CDR3 DNA sequence: TGTGCCAGCAGCTTAGATACTACAGGGGTTGCTTTCTTT. V is TRBV11-2 and J is TRBJ1-1; 7 nucleotides line up with TRBD1. The germline gives CDR1 SGHAT, CDR2 FQNNGV. This CDR3 region has 13 residues. J lost 11 bases, V lost 0 bases, and 6 bases had no gene match.

The chain has TRBV6-5 and TRBJ2-1; no clear D gene. Deletions cut 0 bases from V and 6 bases from J, with 9 bases between. The CDR3 covers 14 residues. Germline assignment: CDR1 MNHEY and CDR2 SVGAGI. The CDR3 bases are TGTGCCAGCAGTTACTCGTATTACAGCAATGAGCAGTTCTTC. Amino acids: CASSYSYYSNEQFF.

The chain couples TRBV10-2 to TRBJ2-4; no clear D. V lost 3 bases, J lost 0 bases, and 6 bases lay in between. Per germline, CDR1 WSHSY and CDR2 SAAADI. The CDR3 runs to 14 residues. CDR3 amino acids: CASSDQVAKNIQYF. In DNA form, the CDR3 reads TGCGCCAGCAGTGATCAGGTAGCCAAAAACATTCAGTACTTC.